This T cell receptor beta chain stems from a study of blood T cell repertoires in COVID-19. Study-wide background: Whether acute or convalescent, the COVID-19 samples came from the United States, Italy and Spain.

Trimming pared 3 bases from V and 4 bases from J, leaving 19 bases between. This CDR3 region has 17 residues. CDR1 is SEHNR and CDR2 is FQNEAQ in the germline V gene (reference sequence). Some clones are missing from TCRdb's copy, which holds only in-frame ones; the method was immunoSEQ multiplex PCR. This table holds under 250,000 clones, around 90% found once. This chain connects TRBV7-9 to TRBJ1-3; D perhaps matches TRBD1 (6 bases). Sample: peripheral blood. This TCR was sampled from a man aged 55-75 years who had recovered from COVID-19. CDR3: CASSFADSQGYGNTIYF. Here the CDR3 DNA reads TGTGCCAGCAGCTTCGCGGACTCTCAGGGGTACGGAAACACCATATATTTT.